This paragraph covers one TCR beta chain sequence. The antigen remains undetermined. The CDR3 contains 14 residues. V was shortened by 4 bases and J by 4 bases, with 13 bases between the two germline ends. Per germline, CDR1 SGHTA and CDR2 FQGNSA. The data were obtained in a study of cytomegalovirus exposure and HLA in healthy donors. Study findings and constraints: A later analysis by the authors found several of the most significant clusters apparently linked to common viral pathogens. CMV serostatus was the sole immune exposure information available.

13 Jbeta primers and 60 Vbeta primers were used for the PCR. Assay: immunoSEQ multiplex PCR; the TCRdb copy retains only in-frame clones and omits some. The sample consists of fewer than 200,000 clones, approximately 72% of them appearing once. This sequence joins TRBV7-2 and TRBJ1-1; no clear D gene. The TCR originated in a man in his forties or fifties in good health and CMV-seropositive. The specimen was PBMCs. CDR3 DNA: TGTGCCAGCAGCTCGAGGATTGGGAGCACTGAAGCTTTCTTT. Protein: CASSSRIGSTEAFF. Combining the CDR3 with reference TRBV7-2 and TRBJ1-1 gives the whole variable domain GAGVSQSPSNKVTEKGKDVELRCDPISGHTALYWYRQSLGQGLEFLIYFQGNSAPDKSGLPSDRFSAERTGGSVSTLTIQRTQQEDSAVYLCASSSRIGSTEAFFGQGTRLTVV.